Listed here is a single TCR beta chain. The ends were cut back, 2 bases at V and 0 bases at J, with 8 bases in the middle. This CDR3 is built from 15 residues. The germline gives CDR1 LNHNV, CDR2 YYDKDF (reference sequence). The sample originates from a study of blood T cell repertoires in COVID-19. Study-wide context: Researchers got acute and convalescent COVID-19 samples from the United States, Italy and Spain.

Measured with immunoSEQ multiplex PCR; TCRdb has only the in-frame clones, and not every one. Of about 300,000 clones listed, around 90% are singletons. Cohort assignment relied on participant-reported clinical history. Sequencing input: PBMCs or T cells enriched from blood (not recorded which). The TCR was taken from a man aged 55 to 70 who had recovered from COVID-19. The chain combines TRBV15 with TRBJ1-3; D remains unclear. CDR3 DNA: TGTGCCACCAGCAGACAGGCCTTCTCTGGAAACACCATATATTTT. Amino acids: CATSRQAFSGNTIYF. Filled out from reference TRBV15 and TRBJ1-3, the complete variable domain reads DAMVIQNPRYQVTQFGKPVTLSCSQTLNHNVMYWYQQKSSQAPKLLFHYYDKDFNNEADTPDNFQSRRPNTSFCFLDIRSPGLGDTAMYLCATSRQAFSGNTIYFGEGSWLTVV.